In its sample, the clone carrying this T cell receptor (beta chain) was seen many times. Its antigen is not identified. Quantitative 5'-RACE with molecular barcodes was used to make the TCR beta libraries. TCRdb ran MiXCR on the 5' RACE reads and lists one entry per CDR3 protein. The profile shows about 540,000 distinct CDR3 sequences, roughly 13% of them singletons. This entry belongs to a study of CD8 T cells in ankylosing spondylitis. Study findings and constraints: A TCR beta motif of several highly homologous variants seemed to mark ankylosing spondylitis blood. It was reported that disease-linked clones were significantly enriched in matched ankylosing spondylitis synovial fluid.

CDR3 length equals 14 residues. The V and J ends lost 5 bases and 1 base, in that order; junction bases with no gene match: 4. Germline assignment: CDR1 SGHTA and CDR2 FQGNSA. The TCR originated in a male donor with ankylosing spondylitis. Source material: blood, either unsorted or a sorted T cell fraction (not recorded which). The genes are TRBV7-2 and TRBJ1-1, with 7 bases identical to TRBD1. The CDR3 loop reads CASSRDRANTEAFF. In DNA form, the CDR3 reads TGTGCCAGCAGCAGAGACAGGGCGAACACTGAAGCTTTCTTT.